This T cell receptor beta chain was profiled in a study of T-cell reconstitution after alpha-beta-depleted transplantation in children. A library of TCRbeta sequences, prepared with unique molecular identifiers, was generated. MiXCR, applied by TCRdb to the PCR reads, yields one record per CDR3 protein. The profile covers some 390,000 distinct CDR3 sequences, with roughly 21% appearing a single time and 3.8% taken by the ten largest. Germline V gene sequence: CDR1 SGHRS, CDR2 YFSETQ. The CDR3 is 13 amino acids. Trimming left V 4 bases short and J 3 bases short, with 11 bases between. This rearrangement joins TRBV5-1 to TRBJ2-7, with D possibly TRBD2 on 6 matching bases. The sample was PBMCs from the stem cell graft donor, taken from the stem cell graft. The sequence came from a human donor who donated a stem cell graft to a child with acute myeloid leukemia. The CDR3: CASSPGLIYEQYF. The CDR3 coding sequence is TGCGCCAGCAGCCCGGGACTTATCTACGAGCAGTACTTC.